This entry describes one T cell receptor beta chain. This clonotype was found a few times. Its cognate antigen has yet to be identified. No much larger clone is present one base from it, and per-base qualities are unavailable. Cut back by 6 bases and 2 bases, the V and J ends lie 8 bases apart. CDR1 and CDR2, looked up from the germline V gene, are WSHSY and SAAADI. Spanning cysteine to phenylalanine, the CDR3 consists of 12 amino acids. The only DNA kept is the CDR3, 36 bases in frame from the first base. This entry is derived from a study of regulatory and conventional T cells in breast cancer (dated by TCRdb to 2015 to 2017). Receptor libraries were prepared by PCR. Instrument on record: 454 GS FLX Titanium. TCRdb reanalyzed the raw reads on its own, using fastp at Q25 for trimming and MiXCR for clone calling, and kept in-frame beta chains. Merged by CDR3 protein, the rows form single entries marked with the most common genes and DNA. Recorded for this sample are some 1,300 distinct CDR3 sequences; roughly two fifths of them occurred a single time. Of the sample, about 20% is held by the ten largest clones.

The receptor's source is a female donor with breast cancer. The chain is made from TRBV10-2 and TRBJ2-7; no D segment can be confidently identified. The sequenced material came from regulatory T cells from blood. The sequence in DNA is TGCGCCAGCAGGAGTGCTACCTACGAGCAGTACTTC. This gives the protein CASRSATYEQYF.